Included here is one T cell receptor beta chain sequence, with context. Profiling relied on immunoSEQ multiplex PCR, and the TCRdb table lists in-frame clones only, not all of them. The sample yields roughly 660,000 clones, about 92% seen once. The CDR3 has 16 amino acids. Germline V gene lookup returns CDR1 SQVTM and CDR2 ANQGSEA. Trimming took off 2 bases at V and 3 bases at J, with 17 bases between the two ends. The data were obtained in a study of shared clonotypes between healthy human individuals. The study enrolled healthy HIV-negative adults without recent acute infections or vaccinations as donors.

The sample was memory CD8+ T cells from PBMCs. Subset described: CD45RO+ cells pooled with CCR7-negative TemRA cells. This chain joins TRBV29-1 and TRBJ2-1; D is undetermined. The receptor was derived from a man between 18 and 29 years old in good health. Some clones in this sample may be carry-over from other donors' samples. CDR3 DNA sequence: TGCAGCGTTGAACTCCGGGCGTCCCCCCACTACAATGAGCAGTTCTTC. Translating gives CSVELRASPHYNEQFF.